The next 9 T cell receptor beta chains were all read from a single sample in a study of T cells expressing NK-cell markers. TCRdb reprocessed the 5' RACE reads, with one entry per CDR3 protein and no DNA. The listing contains about 550,000 distinct CDR3 sequences. The sequencing input was blood T cells: a sorted CD56 or NKG2C T cell subset, CD4+ or CD8+ T cells, or bulk PBMC T cells (not recorded which). These receptors were taken from a man aged 18 to 29 in good health.

The chain has TRBV5-1 and TRBJ1-1; the TCRdb D gene call, TRBD1, has no DNA to confirm it. Germline loops: CDR1 SGHRS, CDR2 YFSETQ. The CDR3 contains 12 residues. CDR3 sequence reads: CASSPTDREAFF.

This chain links TRBV18 with TRBJ1-5. There are 14 residues in the CDR3. Germline CDR1 reads KGHSH; CDR2 reads LQKENI. The CDR3 here is CASSPPSGLQPQHF.

The V call is TRBV18, the J call TRBJ2-6. In germline, CDR1 is KGHSH, CDR2 LQKENI. The CDR3 sequence is 16 residues long. This CDR3 reads CASSPVFGSGANVLTF.

This chain connects TRBV7-2 to TRBJ2-7. Germline V gives CDR1 SGHTA, CDR2 FQGNSA. CDR3 size: 12 residues. The CDR3 loop is CASSWKKYEQYF.

The CDR3 region is CASSPDRNQYNEQFF. V is TRBV7-2 and J is TRBJ2-1. The CDR3 spans 15 residues. CDR1 and CDR2 (germline): SGHTA, FQGNSA. The full variable domain, in which reference TRBV7-2 and TRBJ2-1 provide the parts outside the CDR3, is GAGVSQSPSNKVTEKGKDVELRCDPISGHTALYWYRQSLGQGLEFLIYFQGNSAPDKSGLPSDRFSAERTGGSVSTLTIQRTQQEDSAVYLCASSPDRNQYNEQFFGPGTRLTVL.

CDR3: CASSPPTSGRLRTQYF. V usage is TRBV6-5 and J usage is TRBJ2-5; the D call of TRBD2 rests on TCRdb alone, since no DNA is present to check it. This CDR3 has 16 residues. Germline lookup yields CDR1 MNHEY and CDR2 SVGAGI.

The chain recombines TRBV12-3 or TRBV12-4 with TRBJ2-1. This CDR3 is 14 amino acids long. The CDR3 protein is CASSPSGFDNEQFF.

The rearrangement links TRBV20-1 to TRBJ2-3; the TRBD1 assignment by TCRdb is unverifiable without DNA. Per the germline V gene, CDR1 is DFQATT and CDR2 is SNEGSKA (reference sequence). The length of the CDR3 is 15 residues. CDR3 in amino acids: CSARVRGVYTDTQYF.

CDR3: CATKDRGIFAFF. The chain carries TRBV10-3 and TRBJ1-1; the TCRdb call, TRBD1, lacks DNA for checking. Germline CDR1 ENHRY, CDR2 SYGVKD. The CDR3 has 12 residues.